The 15 T cell receptor beta chains below were found in one sample sequenced in a study of T cell responses to AZD1222 COVID-19 vaccine. Sequenced by immunoSEQ multiplex PCR; TCRdb stores in-frame clones only, minus some. The sample yields about 83,000 clones, about 91% seen once. Here the sequenced sample was peripheral blood, taken 28 days after the second AZD1222 dose. These receptors originate from an adult who received the AZD1222 COVID-19 vaccine.

The rearrangement joins TRBV18 to TRBJ2-1; unclear D gene. Germline V lookup: CDR1 KGHSH, CDR2 LQKENI. V was pared by 1 base and J by 4 bases, with 14 bases between. The CDR3 consists of 16 residues. CDR3 loop: CASSPLELDPYNEQFF. The CDR3 nucleotides read TGTGCCAGCTCACCACTTGAGCTCGACCCGTACAATGAGCAGTTCTTC.

The J gene is TRBJ2-7, the V gene TRBV11-2, with TRBD2 matching 8 bases. This CDR3 region has 15 residues. Germline V lookup: CDR1 SGHAT, CDR2 FQNNGV. The J segment lost 0 bases and the V segment lost 5 bases, leaving 6 bases of the junction unmatched. The DNA of the CDR3 is TGTGCCAGCAGCGCCTGGACTAGCAGCTCCTACGAGCAGTACTTC. Protein: CASSAWTSSSYEQYF.

This clone was seen ten or more times. This chain uses TRBV28 with TRBJ1-4, with D tentatively TRBD1 (6 bases). V was cut by 7 bases and J by 4 bases, with 10 bases left in between. The germline V gene encodes CDR1 MDHEN and CDR2 SYDVKM. The CDR3 runs 13 residues. CDR3 sequence reads: CASKGGVNEKLFF. The CDR3 nucleotides read TGTGCCAGCAAGGGGGGCGTTAATGAAAAACTGTTTTTT.

This chain links TRBV6-5 with TRBJ2-2, with 10 bases that match TRBD1. J lost 4 bases, V lost 6 bases, and 2 bases had no gene match. CDR1 is MNHEY and CDR2 is SVGAGI in the germline V gene. The CDR3 contains 14 residues. The CDR3 DNA reads as TGTGCCAGCAGCGGACAGGGGGTCACCGGGGAGCTGTTTTTT. Translated, it gives CASSGQGVTGELFF.

J is TRBJ1-2 and V is TRBV18, with 7 bases lining up with TRBD1. The CDR3 consists of 15 residues. The germline V gene encodes CDR1 KGHSH and CDR2 LQKENI. Trimming cost V 6 bases and J 0 bases; bases outside gene matches: 7. For the CDR3, the DNA is TGTGCCAGCTCCCACATTGGGACAGCTAACTATGGCTACACCTTC. Its protein is CASSHIGTANYGYTF.

The chain couples TRBV5-6 to TRBJ1-1; D gene ambiguous. Trimming cost V 3 bases and J 7 bases, with 13 bases left between them. Germline-derived CDR1 and CDR2 are SGHDT and YYEEEE. This CDR3 is built from 13 residues. The CDR3 region is CASSYGPEIEAFF. CDR3 in DNA: TGTGCCAGCAGCTACGGACCCGAAATTGAAGCTTTCTTT.

The chain carries TRBV6-1 and TRBJ2-7; D gene ambiguous. The CDR3 sequence is 14 residues long. Trimming took off 1 base at V and 3 bases at J, with 10 bases between the two ends. Germline V CDR1 and CDR2: MNHNS, SASEGT. CDR3 amino acids: CASSEEAGVYEQYF. Here the CDR3 DNA reads TGTGCCAGCAGTGAAGAAGCCGGAGTCTACGAGCAGTACTTC.

The chain uses TRBV6-5 and TRBJ2-3, with 7 bases matching TRBD2. J gave up 3 bases and V 2 bases, and 5 bases lay outside the gene matches. Germline assignment: CDR1 MNHEY and CDR2 SVGAGI. The CDR3 contains 15 residues. CDR3 loop: CASSYDGRTTDTQYF. The CDR3 bases are TGTGCCAGCAGTTACGACGGGAGGACGACAGATACGCAGTATTTT.

The V gene is TRBV14, the J gene TRBJ2-4; TRBD1 matches 7 bases. This CDR3 is 19 amino acids long. Looked up from germline, CDR1 is SGHDN and CDR2 is FVKESK. V shed 2 bases and J 0 bases; nucleotides not matched to a gene: 13. The CDR3 DNA reads as TGTGCCAGCAGCCAACGTTGGACAGGTTTAGTACTAGCCAAAAACATTCAGTACTTC. Translated: CASSQRWTGLVLAKNIQYF.

The V call is TRBV27, the J call TRBJ2-2, with 8 bases aligning to TRBD2. Unmatched junction bases numbered 13, after V lost 5 bases and J lost 5 bases. The CDR3 has 17 amino acids. The germline CDR1 and CDR2 sequences are MNHEY and SMNVEV (reference sequence). Here the CDR3 DNA reads TGTGCCAGCAGTCTCTACGCGGGAGGACGGGGGACCGGGGAGCTGTTTTTT. Its protein is CASSLYAGGRGTGELFF.

This sequence joins TRBV6-5 and TRBJ1-2; 7 bases match TRBD1. The CDR3 extends over 14 amino acids. V was pared by 6 bases and J by 4 bases, with 8 bases of the junction left unmatched. Per germline, CDR1 MNHEY and CDR2 SVGAGI. This CDR3 reads CASSPLGGGYGYTF. CDR3 DNA sequence: TGTGCCAGCAGCCCCTTAGGGGGCGGCTATGGCTACACCTTC.

The V gene is TRBV5-1, the J gene TRBJ1-4; 12 bases are shared with TRBD1. This CDR3 is 16 amino acids long. V gave up 4 bases and J gave up 7 bases; unmatched junction bases: 8. Germline lookup yields CDR1 SGHRS and CDR2 YFSETQ. The CDR3 is CASSPGTGGRVEKLFF. As DNA, the CDR3 is TGCGCCAGCAGCCCCGGGACAGGGGGCCGAGTTGAAAAACTGTTTTTT. Supplemented by reference TRBV5-1 and TRBJ1-4, the full variable domain reads KAGVTQTPRYLIKTRGQQVTLSCSPISGHRSVSWYQQTPGQGLQFLFEYFSETQRNKGNFPGRFSGRQFSNSRSEMNVSTLELGDSALYLCASSPGTGGRVEKLFFGSGTQLSVL.

The CDR3 DNA follows: TGTGCCAGTATACAGGGGGACTATGGCTACACCTTC. It is translated as CASIQGDYGYTF. The gene calls are TRBV6-5 and TRBJ1-2; TRBD1 aligns across 8 bases. The CDR3 loop spans 12 amino acids. CDR1 and CDR2 (germline): MNHEY, SVGAGI. With V trimmed by 9 bases and J by 3 bases, 3 bases remained unmatched.

The rearrangement uses TRBV9 and TRBJ1-2, with D tentatively TRBD1 (6 bases). This CDR3 is built from 15 residues. Trimming stripped 3 bases from V and 3 bases from J, with 15 bases between. CDR1 is SGDLS and CDR2 is YYNGEE in the germline V gene. CDR3 in amino acids: CASSGNRAGDYGYTF. The CDR3 nucleotides read TGTGCCAGCAGCGGGAACAGGGCTGGGGACTATGGCTACACCTTC.

This chain uses TRBV9 with TRBJ1-2; 7 bases fit TRBD1. Germline values: CDR1 SGDLS, CDR2 YYNGEE. This CDR3 comprises 15 residues. V trimming: 3 bases; J trimming: 4 bases; junction bases outside the gene matches: 9. The chain's CDR3 is CASSDPGQRFYGYTF. CDR3 DNA: TGTGCCAGCAGCGACCCGGGACAGAGGTTCTATGGCTACACCTTC.